This T cell receptor beta chain was sequenced in a study of graft-versus-host responses after intestinal transplantation (dated by TCRdb to 2020 to 2023). About the study as a whole: Recipients received multivisceral, liver-intestinal, or isolated intestinal transplants. To identify alloreactive clones, pre-transplant mixed lymphocyte reaction products were sequenced and compared with unstimulated pre-transplant donor and recipient T cells. A peak of at least 4% donor T cells among recipient peripheral blood mononuclear cells was the definition used for donor T cell macrochimerism. The cohort enrolled around 25 intestinal transplant recipients including one retransplant, and a few patients lacking pretransplant specimens were excluded. Rather than going through the commercial service, samples from a few later patients were sequenced in-house on an Illumina MiSeq and processed with MiXCR. Every recipient was given anti-thymocyte globulin induction, then maintenance tacrolimus and steroids for 3 to 4 years. Graft-versus-host and host-versus-graft alloreactive T cell clones were tracked in the graft, circulation and bone marrow after intestinal transplantation using bulk TCR-beta CDR3 sequencing. Here is what the overall study found, with its caveats: GvH clones were detected in recipient bone marrow, and some of these GvH clones were observed earlier in ileal mucosa or blood, consistent with an intestinal mucosal origin. High GvH to HvG T cell clonal ratios were observed in the allografts of patients with donor T cell macrochimerism. The relatively low number and heterogeneity of intestinal transplant patients limited the conclusions. Peak levels of circulating GvH clones were associated with declines in HvG clones early after transplant.

A remark on this clone: What antigen it recognizes has not been identified. Per-base qualities were not stored, and no clone one base away is much larger.

CDR1 and CDR2 (MDHEN, SYDVKM) derive from the germline V gene. The junction shows trimming of 9 bases on V and 7 bases on J, plus 19 bases between the germline ends. Its CDR3 holds 15 amino acids, cysteine through phenylalanine. Kept here is only the CDR3 DNA, which spans 45 bases and is read in frame from base 1. The library was produced with the immunoSEQ multiplex PCR assay. For most patients, high-throughput TCR-beta CDR3 sequencing of genomic DNA was performed by Adaptive Biotechnologies. The study's own analysis went as follows. Adaptive's ImmunoSEQ software supplied the TCR sequencing data for 15 to 20 patients, while MiXCR and VDJtools were used to process a few other patients. CDR3 nucleotide sequences shared by donor and recipient were removed because the origin of these sequences could not be assigned. To count as alloreactive, a clone needed at least 2-fold expansion over unstimulated cells and a minimum CFSE-low frequency of 0.002% (template counts) or 0.001% (read counts). Clones were considered mappable if detected in sequenced pre-transplant spleen, lymph node, or MLR CFSE-low populations of the donor or recipient. The cumulative frequency of alloreactive clones was calculated as a percentage of all sequences, weighted by copy number. TCRdb's version of the immuneACCESS table is confined to in-frame rearrangements and falls short of the full clone set. An unresolved V gene accounts for under half of the shortfall where checked; the remainder is of unknown origin. The V and J calls and clone size are taken from that table; D and trimming were inferred from the DNA. This sample lists approximately 100,000 clones; around 88% were detected once. The biggest ten clones account for more than 1.4% of the sample.

Blood samples were collected up to 4 times in the first month after transplant and then at least monthly when available. The TCR was taken from a human patient who received an intestinal transplant, so some T cells may come from the graft donor. In this chain, TRBV28 is recombined with TRBJ1-6; TRBD1 is a weak D gene call, 5 bases matching. This specimen consisted of PBMCs, obtained 255 days after intestinal transplant. The CDR3 reads as follows: CASKPGTIGNSPLHF. The sequenced DNA: TGTGCCAGTAAGCCGGGGACTATCGGAAATTCACCCCTCCACTTT.